What follows are 30 T cell receptor beta chains derived from one specimen sequenced in a study of cytomegalovirus exposure and HLA in healthy donors. The PCR contained 60 Vbeta and 13 Jbeta primers. TCRdb's table, derived via immunoSEQ multiplex PCR, lists solely in-frame clones and lacks some. The sample consists of 130,000 or so clones, approximately 71% of them appearing once. Sequenced input: PBMCs. Source of these receptors: a woman aged 55-69 years in good health and CMV-seronegative.

This chain connects TRBV11-2 to TRBJ1-4, with 7 bases that match TRBD1. CDR1 is SGHAT, CDR2 FQNNGV, per germline. After removal of 1 base from V and 7 bases from J, the junction contained 0 bases not matched to a gene. This CDR3 is built from 13 residues. As DNA, the CDR3 is TGTGCCAGCAGCTTAGGGACAGGTGAAAAACTGTTTTTT. Translation gives CASSLGTGEKLFF.

This chain links TRBV5-1 with TRBJ1-2, with a tentative D call TRBD1 (5 bases). The germline gives CDR1 SGHRS, CDR2 YFSETQ. V lost 4 bases to trimming and J lost 2 bases, with 15 bases between them. The CDR3 covers 15 residues. The CDR3 here is CASSRSGGSNYGYTF. The CDR3 region has the DNA TGCGCCAGCAGCAGATCCGGGGGATCCAACTATGGCTACACCTTC.

The chain is built from TRBV28 and TRBJ2-5; 8 bases line up with TRBD2. Germline values: CDR1 MDHEN, CDR2 SYDVKM. The CDR3 covers 15 residues. Losses at the gene ends were 5 bases for V and 5 bases for J; bases not matched to a gene: 10. CDR3 residues: CASSALAGLRETQYF. The CDR3 region has the DNA TGTGCCAGCAGTGCCTTAGCGGGGTTACGGGAGACCCAGTACTTC.

This sequence joins TRBV6-1 and TRBJ2-7; TRBD2 matches at 11 bases. This CDR3 has 18 amino acids. V gave up 0 bases and J gave up 6 bases; unmatched junction bases: 13. Looked up from germline, CDR1 is MNHNS and CDR2 is SASEGT. The CDR3 reads CASSEAGASGRPLGEQYF. CDR3 DNA: TGTGCCAGCAGTGAAGCGGGGGCTAGCGGGAGGCCCCTGGGCGAGCAGTACTTC.

CDR3 residues: CASSEEENTIYF. The CDR3 region has the DNA TGTGCCAGCAGTGAAGAGGAGAACACCATATATTTT. J is TRBJ1-3 and V is TRBV2; D gene ambiguous. Deletions cut 1 base from V and 7 bases from J, with 5 bases between. CDR3 length: 12 residues. CDR1 is SNHLY and CDR2 is FYNNEI in the germline V gene.

The CDR3 region is CASSLTSGIRTDTQYF. DNA for the CDR3: TGTGCCAGCAGCCTAACTAGCGGGATACGCACAGATACGCAGTATTTT. The genes are TRBV9 and TRBJ2-3, with TRBD2 matching 10 bases. Trimming took 4 bases from V and 1 from J; bases not matched to a gene: 6. Germline CDR1 is SGDLS and CDR2 is YYNGEE. The CDR3 sequence is 16 residues long.

The gene calls are TRBV4-1 and TRBJ2-1; TRBD2 agrees at 9 bases. The junction had 15 bases not matched to a gene; V was cut back by 4 bases and J by 2 bases. CDR3 length: 19 residues. Germline V gene lookup returns CDR1 MGHRA and CDR2 YSYEKL. CDR3 DNA: TGCGCCAGCAGCCTATTGACTAGCGGCGCGTGGTATACCTACAATGAGCAGTTCTTC. It translates to CASSLLTSGAWYTYNEQFF.

This chain connects TRBV6-1 to TRBJ2-7, with D possibly TRBD1 on 6 matching bases. The CDR3 covers 14 residues. V lost 5 bases and J lost 3, with 14 bases in between. Germline assignment: CDR1 MNHNS and CDR2 SASEGT. This CDR3 reads CASSSRDTNYEQYF. The CDR3 DNA is TGTGCCAGCAGTAGCCGGGACACTAACTACGAGCAGTACTTC.

V and J are TRBV4-2 and TRBJ1-5; D not resolved. The germline gives CDR1 LGHNA, CDR2 YNFKEQ. Between the trimmed V and J ends, which lost 0 bases and 6 bases, there was a span of 9 bases. The CDR3 consists of 14 residues. The CDR3 DNA is TGTGCCAGCAGCCAAGATCCCCAGGTTCAGCCCCAGCATTTT. Its translation is CASSQDPQVQPQHF.

This clone was seen a handful of times. The chain has TRBV7-9 and TRBJ2-3, with D unresolved. V lost 0 bases to trimming and J lost 6 bases, with 16 bases between them. Germline V gene lookup returns CDR1 SEHNR and CDR2 FQNEAQ (reference sequence). This CDR3 is built from 16 residues. This CDR3 is CASSLAPLSNADTQYF. The DNA of the CDR3 is TGTGCCAGCAGCTTAGCGCCTCTTTCCAACGCGGATACGCAGTATTTT.

The chain links TRBV2 to TRBJ1-5, with D hard to call. Germline CDR1 is SNHLY and CDR2 is FYNNEI. The V end was cut by 4 bases, the J end by 2 bases, with 15 bases between. This CDR3 contains 16 residues. CDR3 in DNA: TGTGCCAGCAGTGTCTGGACTGAATGGGGCAATCAGCCCCAGCATTTT. Translating it yields CASSVWTEWGNQPQHF.

The chain couples TRBV7-9 to TRBJ1-1; D ambiguous. V lost 2 bases and J lost 4, with 8 bases in between. The CDR3 consists of 13 residues. Looked up from germline, CDR1 is SEHNR and CDR2 is FQNEAQ (reference sequence). CDR3 sequence: CASSLSPGTEAFF. The CDR3 DNA reads TGTGCCAGCAGCTTATCGCCCGGCACTGAAGCTTTCTTT.

A single count supports this clone. V and J are TRBV13 and TRBJ2-5; TRBD1 aligns across 7 bases. V lost 3 bases, J lost 3 bases, and 4 bases stayed unmatched. This CDR3 has 14 amino acids. The germline CDR1 and CDR2 sequences are PRHDT and FYEKMQ (reference sequence). This chain's CDR3 is CASSFLTGEETQYF. CDR3 nucleotides: TGTGCCAGCAGCTTCCTTACAGGGGAAGAGACCCAGTACTTC. Full variable domain (missing parts from reference TRBV13 and TRBJ2-5): AAGVIQSPRHLIKEKRETATLKCYPIPRHDTVYWYQQGPGQDPQFLISFYEKMQSDKGSIPDRFSAQQFSDYHSELNMSSLELGDSALYFCASSFLTGEETQYFGPGTRLLVL.

The V gene is TRBV5-1, the J gene TRBJ1-6; TRBD1 matches at 7 bases. V lost 4 bases, J lost 4 bases, and 5 bases stayed unmatched. This CDR3 is built from 15 residues. Germline assignment: CDR1 SGHRS and CDR2 YFSETQ. The DNA for the CDR3 is TGCGCCAGCAGCACAGAGGGACAGTATAATTCACCCCTCCACTTT. As protein: CASSTEGQYNSPLHF.

The CDR3 DNA reads as TGTGCCAGCAGCTTCGCAGGGGTGGGCTACACCTTC. It is translated as CASSFAGVGYTF. The chain links TRBV5-4 to TRBJ1-2, with D possibly matching TRBD1 (6 bases). This CDR3 spans 12 amino acids. Trimming cost V 2 bases and J 8 bases, with 10 bases left between them. Germline values: CDR1 SGHNT, CDR2 YYREEE (reference sequence).

The chain combines TRBV6-1 with TRBJ1-3; D remains unclear. The CDR3 covers 15 residues. V lost 4 bases and J lost 0, with 10 bases in between. The germline gives CDR1 MNHNS, CDR2 SASEGT. The CDR3: CASSGLTVSGNTIYF. The CDR3, as DNA: TGTGCCAGCAGTGGTCTCACGGTCTCTGGAAACACCATATATTTT.

CDR3 protein: CASTPGGAGEKLFF. The CDR3 DNA reads as TGTGCCAGCACGCCCGGGGGGGCGGGTGAAAAACTGTTTTTT. The chain recombines TRBV2 with TRBJ1-4; TRBD1 is a possible D gene (6 bases). The CDR3 totals 14 residues. Germline V gene lookup returns CDR1 SNHLY and CDR2 FYNNEI. Trimming shortened V by 7 bases and J by 7 bases, and 16 bases separated the two germline ends.

V and J are TRBV11-2 and TRBJ2-1; 7 nucleotides match TRBD2. The V gene end was trimmed by 5 bases and the J gene end by 6 bases; junction bases not matched to a gene: 13. This CDR3 spans 16 amino acids. CDR1 SGHAT and CDR2 FQNNGV come from the germline V gene. In DNA, the CDR3 is TGTGCCAGCAGCCTCGCGCGGGACGGGGGGACCAATGAGCAGTTCTTC. Amino acids: CASSLARDGGTNEQFF.

This sequence joins TRBV29-1 and TRBJ2-3; TRBD2 might be the D (5 bases). Trimming took off 7 bases at V and 0 bases at J, with 20 bases between the two ends. The CDR3 spans 16 residues. Germline V gives CDR1 SQVTM, CDR2 ANQGSEA. The chain's CDR3 is CSAPIAKSLSTDTQYF. The CDR3 DNA reads TGCAGCGCCCCTATAGCGAAGAGCCTTAGCACAGATACGCAGTATTTT.

Regarding this clone: This is likely a read error, given that the CDR3 carries no conserved phenylalanine or tryptophan at its end. Because the CDR3's place on the DNA is in doubt, the DNA is left out and the CDR3 is given as listed by TCRdb. The rearrangement joins TRBV28 to TRBJ2-7; TRBD1, as called in the table, went unchecked against the DNA. The CDR3 adds up to 9 amino acids, both ends counted. Germline CDR1 is MDHEN and CDR2 is SYDVKM. This chain's CDR3 is CASRSGTGC.

Only a few counts were recorded for this clone. CDR3 nucleotide sequence: TGTGCCAGCAGTCCAGGGACAGGGGGCGCCGGCACAGATACGCAGTATTTT. Protein: CASSPGTGGAGTDTQYF. The V gene is TRBV28, the J gene TRBJ2-3; 12 positions match TRBD1. With V trimmed by 5 bases and J by 1 base, 7 bases remained unmatched. This CDR3 comprises 17 residues. Germline V gene sequence: CDR1 MDHEN, CDR2 SYDVKM.

Only one count was recorded for this clone. The chain combines TRBV27 with TRBJ1-1; possibly TRBD1 for D (6 bases). The germline CDR1 and CDR2 sequences are MNHEY and SMNVEV (reference sequence). V lost 6 bases and J lost 3, with 11 bases in between. CDR3 length equals 13 residues. CDR3 in DNA: TGTGCCAGCAGAGTACAGGGAGACACTGAAGCTTTCTTT. This sequence encodes CASRVQGDTEAFF.

The chain carries TRBV18 and TRBJ2-3; TRBD2 agrees at 14 bases. CDR1 and CDR2 (germline): KGHSH, LQKENI. The junction had 4 bases not matched to a gene; V was cut back by 5 bases and J by 3 bases. The CDR3 is 16 amino acids. This chain's CDR3 is CASSVRTSGGTDTQYF. The CDR3 nucleotides read TGTGCCAGCTCAGTACGGACTAGCGGGGGGACAGATACGCAGTATTTT. Full variable domain (outside the CDR3, taken from reference TRBV18 and TRBJ2-3): NAGVMQNPRHLVRRRGQEARLRCSPMKGHSHVYWYRQLPEEGLKFMVYLQKENIIDESGMPKERFSAEFPKEGPSILRIQQVVRGDSAAYFCASSVRTSGGTDTQYFGPGTRLTVL.

CDR3 region: CASSLTGQGGELFF. As DNA, the CDR3 is TGCGCCAGCAGCTTAACAGGGCAAGGCGGGGAGCTGTTTTTT. V usage is TRBV5-1 and J usage is TRBJ2-2; D possibly corresponds to TRBD1 (6 bases). Germline V lookup: CDR1 SGHRS, CDR2 YFSETQ. CDR3 size: 14 residues. V lost 2 bases to trimming and J lost 7 bases, with 12 bases between them.

The V call is TRBV30, the J call TRBJ1-5, with 10 positions matching TRBD1. The CDR3 has 14 amino acids. Losses at the gene ends were 2 bases for V and 12 bases for J; bases not matched to a gene: 10. From germline, CDR1 is GTSNPN and CDR2 SVGIG (reference sequence). CDR3 nucleotides: TGTGCCTGGAGTCCACGACAGGGGGCGTCTCTCCAGCATTTT. Translation: CAWSPRQGASLQHF.

The chain has TRBV7-3 and TRBJ2-3; 11 nucleotides line up with TRBD2. V lost 1 base to trimming and J lost 4 bases; unmatched junction nucleotides: 10. CDR1 and CDR2 from the germline V gene are SGHTA and FQGTGA. This CDR3 is 18 amino acids long. CDR3 in amino acids: CASSLIGRLAGKPDTQYF. The CDR3, as DNA: TGTGCCAGCAGCTTAATAGGGCGACTAGCGGGGAAGCCAGATACGCAGTATTTT.

This chain joins TRBV7-9 and TRBJ1-2, with 7 bases that match TRBD1. Unmatched junction bases numbered 4, after V lost 0 bases and J lost 3 bases. CDR1 and CDR2 (germline): SEHNR, FQNEAQ (reference sequence). The CDR3 sequence is 15 residues long. CDR3: CASSLASTGDYGYTF. DNA for the CDR3: TGTGCCAGCAGCTTAGCTTCCACAGGGGACTATGGCTACACCTTC.

This chain joins TRBV11-3 and TRBJ1-1, with a possible D match to TRBD1 (5 bases). The germline CDR1 and CDR2 sequences are SGHNT and YENEEA. Trimming cost V 5 bases and J 7 bases, with 11 bases left between them. This CDR3 has 12 residues. The CDR3: CASSPHGGEAFF. Here the CDR3 DNA reads TGTGCCAGCAGCCCGCACGGGGGTGAAGCTTTCTTT.

The chain carries TRBV28 and TRBJ2-7; 10 bases line up with TRBD1. In germline, CDR1 is MDHEN, CDR2 SYDVKM. Germline trimming cut 6 bases from V and 2 bases from J; bases unmatched to any gene: 7. CDR3 length: 15 amino acids. The CDR3 DNA reads TGTGCCAGCAGCGCCGGGACAGGGGTTCCCTACGAGCAGTACTTC. The encoded protein is CASSAGTGVPYEQYF.

About this clone itself: An end of the junction does not agree with germline; a read error may underlie this. The chain has TRBV5-1 and TRBJ2-7; tentatively, D is TRBD2 (5 bases). Looked up from germline, CDR1 is SGHRS and CDR2 is YFSETQ. There are 13 residues in the CDR3. In DNA, the CDR3 is TGCGCCAGCAGATTGGGAGACTCGTACGAGCAGTACTTC. Translating it yields CASRLGDSYEQYF.